The 29 T cell receptor beta chains below come from one sample, sequenced in a study of technical replicates of blood from a handful of donors. The protocol was immunoSEQ multiplex PCR, while the TCRdb copy is restricted to in-frame clones and leaves out a portion. The table lists tens of thousands of clones, approximately 94% of them singletons. Sequenced input: PBMCs. All receptors come from a human donor in good health. Some clones in this sample may be carry-over from other donors' samples.

The chain carries TRBV4-2 and TRBJ2-7; TRBD1 agrees at 8 bases. CDR3 length equals 15 residues. CDR1 and CDR2 from the germline V gene are LGHNA and YNFKEQ. With 1 base clipped from V and 4 bases from J, the junction kept 6 bases outside the gene matches. This CDR3 is CASSQAGTGGYEQYF. The CDR3 region has the DNA TGTGCCAGCAGCCAAGCCGGGACAGGAGGTTACGAGCAGTACTTC.

CDR3 residues: CASSQGSGGDNEQFF. CDR3 nucleotides: TGCGCCAGCAGCCAAGGCAGCGGGGGGGATAATGAGCAGTTCTTC. This sequence joins TRBV4-1 and TRBJ2-1; TRBD2 agrees at 10 bases. After removal of 1 base from V and 7 bases from J, the junction contained 4 bases not matched to a gene. Germline loops: CDR1 MGHRA, CDR2 YSYEKL. This CDR3 spans 15 amino acids.

This rearrangement joins TRBV5-6 to TRBJ2-2, with 8 bases fitting TRBD1. Germline CDR1 and CDR2: SGHDT and YYEEEE. J lost 6 bases, V lost 6 bases, and 10 bases had no gene match. The CDR3 spans 15 residues. The CDR3 coding sequence is TGTGCCAGCAAATTAGCAGGGGGCCGGGCCGGGGAGCTGTTTTTT. It is translated as CASKLAGGRAGELFF.

The V and J genes are TRBV7-9 and TRBJ2-1, with TRBD2 matching 7 bases. The germline V gene has CDR1 SEHNR and CDR2 FQNEAQ (reference sequence). The J segment lost 10 bases and the V segment lost 7 bases, leaving 7 bases of the junction unmatched. This CDR3 has 12 amino acids. The CDR3 loop reads CASTKPAGEQFF. CDR3 sequence (DNA): TGTGCCAGCACCAAGCCAGCGGGAGAGCAGTTCTTC.

This chain connects TRBV2 to TRBJ2-2; TRBD2 agrees at 7 bases. V lost 5 bases to trimming and J lost 4 bases; unmatched junction nucleotides: 4. The V gene's germline CDR1 is SNHLY and CDR2 FYNNEI. The CDR3 consists of 14 residues. As DNA, the CDR3 is TGTGCCAGCAGTAGCGGGATACTCACCGGGGAGCTGTTTTTT. Translating it yields CASSSGILTGELFF.

The chain combines TRBV5-5 with TRBJ1-2; D gene uncertain. This CDR3 has 15 residues. Germline V lookup: CDR1 SGHKS, CDR2 YYEKEE (reference sequence). Trimming left V 0 bases short and J 4 bases short, with 13 bases between. The CDR3 nucleotides are TGTGCCAGCAGCTTGGGTCACCAGGTCGTCTATGGCTACACCTTC. It specifies CASSLGHQVVYGYTF.

This clone was detected only once. An end of the junction does not agree with germline; a read error may underlie this. The CDR3 DNA sequence: TGTGCCAGCAGCCTAGCGGGAGGGCTGGGGGAGACCCAGTACTTC. Translating gives CASSLAGGLGETQYF. The chain uses TRBV7-2 and TRBJ2-5; 12 nucleotides line up with TRBD2. The CDR3 sequence is 15 residues long. Germline-derived CDR1 and CDR2 are SGHTA and FQGNSA.

The chain combines TRBV19 with TRBJ1-5; 7 bases fit TRBD1. Germline lookup yields CDR1 LNHDA and CDR2 SQIVND (reference sequence). The V gene end was trimmed by 4 bases and the J gene end by 2 bases; junction bases not matched to a gene: 11. CDR3 length equals 17 residues. CDR3 sequence (DNA): TGTGCCAGTAGTAGGGGGACAGTTGAGGGTGGCAATCAGCCCCAGCATTTT. It translates to CASSRGTVEGGNQPQHF.

This CDR3 reads CASRQPGPSGIPGELFF. The CDR3 DNA reads TGTGCCAGCAGACAACCCGGGCCTAGCGGGATTCCCGGGGAGCTGTTTTTT. This rearrangement joins TRBV5-4 to TRBJ2-2; 9 nucleotides match TRBD2. This CDR3 is 17 amino acids long. Trimming cost V 5 bases and J 6 bases; bases outside gene matches: 14. Germline CDR1 reads SGHNT; CDR2 reads YYREEE (reference sequence).

The chain carries TRBV19 and TRBJ2-2; 14 nucleotides match TRBD2. The CDR3 extends over 15 amino acids. V shed 9 bases, J shed 7 bases, and the junction held 7 bases outside the gene matches. Germline V gives CDR1 LNHDA, CDR2 SQIVND (reference sequence). The CDR3 loop is CASGTSGSNFGELFF. The CDR3 DNA is TGTGCCAGCGGGACTAGCGGGAGTAATTTCGGGGAGCTGTTTTTT.

The V gene is TRBV5-4, the J gene TRBJ2-5; D not certain. Trimming left V 3 bases short and J 5 bases short, with 8 bases between. The CDR3 extends over 12 amino acids. Germline V gene data show CDR1 as SGHNT and CDR2 as YYREEE (reference sequence). The CDR3 spells CASSYTTETQYF. In DNA form, the CDR3 reads TGTGCCAGCAGCTATACTACGGAGACCCAGTACTTC.

V is TRBV4-2 and J is TRBJ2-5; 9 bases are shared with TRBD2. Germline V gives CDR1 LGHNA, CDR2 YNFKEQ. With 4 bases clipped from V and 4 bases from J, the junction kept 13 bases outside the gene matches. CDR3 size: 17 residues. The CDR3 reads CASSPRQGGGDAETQYF. CDR3 in DNA: TGTGCCAGCAGCCCCCGCCAAGGCGGGGGGGACGCAGAGACCCAGTACTTC.

This chain links TRBV7-9 with TRBJ2-5; possibly TRBD2 for D (7 bases). CDR3 length equals 14 residues. Trimming shortened V by 3 bases and J by 3 bases, and 11 bases separated the two germline ends. CDR1 and CDR2 (germline): SEHNR, FQNEAQ (reference sequence). The CDR3 loop reads CASSFWGGEETQYF. Written as DNA, the CDR3 is TGTGCCAGCAGCTTTTGGGGGGGCGAAGAGACCCAGTACTTC. Full variable domain (rest looked up from reference TRBV7-9 and TRBJ2-5): DTGVSQNPRHKITKRGQNVTFRCDPISEHNRLYWYRQTLGQGPEFLTYFQNEAQLEKSRLLSDRFSAERPKGSFSTLEIQRTEQGDSAMYLCASSFWGGEETQYFGPGTRLLVL.

The chain employs TRBV12-5 and TRBJ1-1; 10 bases line up with TRBD1. V shed 1 base and J 11 bases; nucleotides not matched to a gene: 1. Germline V gene sequence: CDR1 LGHNT, CDR2 FRNRAP. The CDR3 covers 12 residues. The CDR3 reads CASGLGQGAAFF. For the CDR3, the DNA is TGTGCTAGTGGTTTGGGACAGGGGGCCGCTTTCTTT.

In nucleotides, the CDR3 is TGTGCCAGTAGTATAGGGGAGAGTCCGGAAAGAGGCACTGAAGCTTTCTTT. This translates into CASSIGESPERGTEAFF. The chain carries TRBV19 and TRBJ1-1; no clear D gene. V lost 1 base and J 4 bases, leaving 19 bases between the germline ends. Per germline, CDR1 LNHDA and CDR2 SQIVND (reference sequence). This CDR3 has 17 residues. Using reference TRBV19 and TRBJ1-1 for the parts outside the CDR3, the full variable domain is DGGITQSPKYLFRKEGQNVTLSCEQNLNHDAMYWYRQDPGQGLRLIYYSQIVNDFQKGDIAEGYSVSREKKESFPLTVTSAQKNPTAFYLCASSIGESPERGTEAFFGQGTRLTVV.

This clone was picked up one time. The chain joins TRBV19 to TRBJ1-5; 10 bases are shared with TRBD1. The CDR3 totals 15 residues. After removal of 3 bases from V and 2 bases from J, the junction contained 1 base not matched to a gene. From germline, CDR1 is LNHDA and CDR2 SQIVND (reference sequence). CDR3 in DNA: TGTGCCAGTAGTATCGGACAGGGGGGCAATCAGCCCCAGCATTTT. This gives the protein CASSIGQGGNQPQHF.

V gene TRBV25-1 combines with J gene TRBJ1-1; the match to TRBD1 covers 7 bases. The CDR3 totals 13 residues. V shed 2 bases and J 5 bases; nucleotides not matched to a gene: 2. Germline lookup yields CDR1 MGHDK and CDR2 SYGVNS. The CDR3 is CASSETRGTEAFF. The CDR3 coding sequence is TGTGCCAGCAGTGAAACCAGGGGGACTGAAGCTTTCTTT. Complete variable domain (other parts from reference TRBV25-1 and TRBJ1-1): EADIYQTPRYLVIGTGKKITLECSQTMGHDKMYWYQQDPGMELHLIHYSYGVNSTEKGDLSSESTVSRIRTEHFPLTLESARPSHTSQYLCASSETRGTEAFFGQGTRLTVV.

This rearrangement joins TRBV5-1 to TRBJ1-1; no reliable D call. CDR1 is SGHRS and CDR2 is YFSETQ in the germline V gene. The CDR3 extends over 13 amino acids. Trimming took off 9 bases at V and 0 bases at J, with 12 bases between the two ends. The CDR3 bases are TGCGCCATCTTGGTCGACATGAACACTGAAGCTTTCTTT. This translates into CAILVDMNTEAFF.

The chain carries TRBV5-4 and TRBJ2-3; possible D gene TRBD2, 6 bases. The CDR3 is made up of 14 amino acids. Germline V gene data show CDR1 as SGHNT and CDR2 as YYREEE (reference sequence). V shed 3 bases and J shed 0 bases, with 8 bases lying between them. CDR3 DNA: TGTGCCAGCAGCTCTAGCGTCAGCACAGATACGCAGTATTTT. It yields the protein CASSSSVSTDTQYF. The full variable domain, rest sourced from reference TRBV5-4 and TRBJ2-3, is ETGVTQSPTHLIKTRGQQVTLRCSSQSGHNTVSWYQQALGQGPQFIFQYYREEENGRGNFPPRFSGLQFPNYSSELNVNALELDDSALYLCASSSSVSTDTQYFGPGTRLTVL.

The chain joins TRBV19 to TRBJ2-3; D call uncertain. Germline-derived CDR1 and CDR2 are LNHDA and SQIVND (reference sequence). V gave up 5 bases and J gave up 5 bases, with 14 bases separating them. This CDR3 region has 14 residues. CDR3 amino acids: CASSPSFRGDTQYF. The CDR3, as DNA: TGTGCCAGTAGTCCGTCTTTCAGAGGAGATACGCAGTATTTT.

This sequence joins TRBV19 and TRBJ2-7, with D perhaps TRBD1 (6 bases). The CDR3 covers 14 residues. With 4 bases removed from V and 0 bases from J, the gap between germline ends came to 10 bases. CDR1 LNHDA and CDR2 SQIVND come from the germline V gene (reference sequence). The CDR3 DNA reads as TGTGCCAGTAGTAAAGAGGACAGCTCCTACGAGCAGTACTTC. Translating it yields CASSKEDSSYEQYF.

The J gene is TRBJ1-6, the V gene TRBV23-1, with D possibly TRBD1 on 6 matching bases. TRBV23-1 is classed as an ORF, of uncertain function. The CDR3 totals 13 residues. The V end was cut by 7 bases, the J end by 10 bases, with 14 bases between. CDR3 in DNA: TGCGCCAGCAATTGGGACAAGGGGTCACCCCTCCACTTT. Its translation: CASNWDKGSPLHF.

The chain is built from TRBV11-2 and TRBJ2-7; D gene uncertain. Looked up from germline, CDR1 is SGHAT and CDR2 is FQNNGV. CDR3 length: 13 amino acids. V dropped 5 bases and J dropped 3 bases, with 11 bases sitting between them. CDR3 bases: TGTGCCAGCAGCGGCGGTCCCGGCTACGAGCAGTACTTC. Translating gives CASSGGPGYEQYF.

This rearrangement joins TRBV2 to TRBJ2-7; a possible D gene is TRBD2 (7 bases). CDR3 length: 16 residues. Trimming left V 0 bases short and J 4 bases short, with 16 bases between. CDR1 is SNHLY, CDR2 FYNNEI, per germline. The CDR3 coding sequence is TGTGCCAGCAGTGAAGCGCTTAGGAGGGGGGGTTACGAGCAGTACTTC. This codes for CASSEALRRGGYEQYF. Looking up the rest from reference TRBV2 and TRBJ2-7 gives the full variable domain: EPEVTQTPSHQVTQMGQEVILRCVPISNHLYFYWYRQILGQKVEFLVSFYNNEISEKSEIFDDQFSVERPDGSNFTLKIRSTKLEDSAMYFCASSEALRRGGYEQYFGPGTRLTVT.

V and J are TRBV23-1 and TRBJ1-2; D is undetermined. TRBV23-1 is filed as an ORF, its function uncertain. The CDR3 is 17 amino acids. V lost 0 bases, J lost 5 bases, and 19 bases lay in between. In nucleotides, the CDR3 is TGCGCCAGCAGTCAATCCGGGGTTTTGGCGAAGTGGTATGGCTACACCTTC. Protein sequence: CASSQSGVLAKWYGYTF.

The chain carries TRBV6-4 and TRBJ1-1; TRBD1 might be the D (6 bases). Trimming cost V 3 bases and J 1 base, with 15 bases left between them. This CDR3 has 16 residues. The germline gives CDR1 MRHNA, CDR2 SNTAGT. The CDR3 region is CASSDRQGPKNTEAFF. CDR3 bases: TGTGCCAGCAGTGATAGGCAGGGGCCCAAGAACACTGAAGCTTTCTTT.

This chain uses TRBV19 with TRBJ1-2; a weak D match, TRBD1 (5 bases). Trimming left V 0 bases short and J 4 bases short, with 15 bases between. The CDR3 has 16 residues. Germline V gene sequence: CDR1 LNHDA, CDR2 SQIVND (reference sequence). CDR3 in amino acids: CASSIDLSRVPYGYTF. The DNA for the CDR3 is TGTGCCAGTAGTATAGATCTATCCAGGGTACCCTATGGCTACACCTTC.

The chain uses TRBV11-2 and TRBJ1-5; D ambiguous. The germline V and J ends were trimmed by 5 bases and 2 bases, with 7 bases remaining between them. CDR1 is SGHAT, CDR2 FQNNGV, per germline. The CDR3 is made up of 13 amino acids. The CDR3 DNA reads TGTGCCAGCAGCATCCGGGGCAATCAGCCCCAGCATTTT. Translating it yields CASSIRGNQPQHF.

The chain carries TRBV7-2 and TRBJ2-5, with a tentative D call TRBD1 (5 bases). V shed 1 base and J shed 2 bases, with 5 bases lying between them. Germline V gene sequence: CDR1 SGHTA, CDR2 FQGNSA. There are 13 residues in the CDR3. The CDR3 sequence is CASSLDRQETQYF. Written as DNA, the CDR3 is TGTGCCAGCAGCTTAGACAGGCAAGAGACCCAGTACTTC.